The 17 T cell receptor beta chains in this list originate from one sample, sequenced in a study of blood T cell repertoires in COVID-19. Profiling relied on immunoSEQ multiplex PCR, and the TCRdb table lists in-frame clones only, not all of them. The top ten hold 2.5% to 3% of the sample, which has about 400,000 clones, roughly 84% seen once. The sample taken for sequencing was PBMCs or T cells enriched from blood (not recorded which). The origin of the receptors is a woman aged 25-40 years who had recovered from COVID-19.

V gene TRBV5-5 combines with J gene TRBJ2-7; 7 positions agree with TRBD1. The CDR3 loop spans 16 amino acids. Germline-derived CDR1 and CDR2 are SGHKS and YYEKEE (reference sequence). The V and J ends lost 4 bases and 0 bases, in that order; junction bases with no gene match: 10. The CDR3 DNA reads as TGTGCCAGCAGCATATCCCGGGACAGTAACTCCTACGAGCAGTACTTC. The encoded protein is CASSISRDSNSYEQYF.

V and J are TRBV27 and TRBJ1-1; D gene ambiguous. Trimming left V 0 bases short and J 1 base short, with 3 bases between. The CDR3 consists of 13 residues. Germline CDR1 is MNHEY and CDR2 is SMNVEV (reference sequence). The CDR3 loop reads CASSLSWNTEAFF. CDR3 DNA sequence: TGTGCCAGCAGTTTATCCTGGAACACTGAAGCTTTCTTT.

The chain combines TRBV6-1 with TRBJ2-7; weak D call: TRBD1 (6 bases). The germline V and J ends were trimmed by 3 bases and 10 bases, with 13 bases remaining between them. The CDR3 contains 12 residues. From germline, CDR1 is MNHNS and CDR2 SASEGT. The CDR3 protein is CASSDLRGHQYF. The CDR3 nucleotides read TGTGCCAGCAGTGATCTCAGGGGTCACCAGTACTTC.

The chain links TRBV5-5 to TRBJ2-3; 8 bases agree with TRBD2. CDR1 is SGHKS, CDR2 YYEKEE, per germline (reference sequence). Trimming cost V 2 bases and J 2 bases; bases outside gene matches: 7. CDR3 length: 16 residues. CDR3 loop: CASSLSLAGYTDTQYF. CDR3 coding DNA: TGTGCCAGCAGCTTATCTCTAGCGGGCTACACAGATACGCAGTATTTT.

The CDR3 is CTSGQGDYGYTF. DNA for the CDR3: TGTACTAGTGGACAGGGGGACTATGGCTACACCTTC. The chain joins TRBV28 to TRBJ1-2; 10 nucleotides align to TRBD1. The CDR3 has 12 residues. Germline-derived CDR1 and CDR2 are MDHEN and SYDVKM.

This CDR3 reads CASNIRDINSPLHF. The CDR3 bases are TGTGCCAGCAACATCCGGGACATTAATTCACCCCTCCACTTT. This chain joins TRBV5-6 and TRBJ1-6; the D gene is possibly TRBD1 (6 bases). Trimming left V 6 bases short and J 6 bases short, with 13 bases between. This CDR3 comprises 14 residues. The germline CDR1 and CDR2 sequences are SGHDT and YYEEEE.

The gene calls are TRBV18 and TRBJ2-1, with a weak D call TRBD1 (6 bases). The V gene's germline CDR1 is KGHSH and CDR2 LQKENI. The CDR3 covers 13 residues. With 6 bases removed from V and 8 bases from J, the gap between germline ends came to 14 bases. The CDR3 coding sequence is TGTGCCAGCTCCAAAACAGGGATCGATGAGCAGTTCTTC. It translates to CASSKTGIDEQFF.

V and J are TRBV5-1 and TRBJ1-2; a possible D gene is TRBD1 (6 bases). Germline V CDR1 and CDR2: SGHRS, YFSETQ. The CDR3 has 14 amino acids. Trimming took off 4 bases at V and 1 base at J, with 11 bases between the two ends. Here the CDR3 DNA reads TGCGCCAGCAGCCCCCTACAGGGTAACTATGGCTACACCTTC. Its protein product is CASSPLQGNYGYTF. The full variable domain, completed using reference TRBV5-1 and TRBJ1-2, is KAGVTQTPRYLIKTRGQQVTLSCSPISGHRSVSWYQQTPGQGLQFLFEYFSETQRNKGNFPGRFSGRQFSNSRSEMNVSTLELGDSALYLCASSPLQGNYGYTFGSGTRLTVV.

The CDR3 DNA follows: TGTGCCAGCAGCCCGGGGACTAGCGGGGGAGGCGAGCAGTACTTC. Its translation: CASSPGTSGGGEQYF. The rearrangement joins TRBV9 to TRBJ2-7, with 14 bases that match TRBD2. This CDR3 contains 15 residues. Per the germline V gene, CDR1 is SGDLS and CDR2 is YYNGEE. The ends lost 4 bases at V and 6 bases at J; junction bases unmatched: 6.

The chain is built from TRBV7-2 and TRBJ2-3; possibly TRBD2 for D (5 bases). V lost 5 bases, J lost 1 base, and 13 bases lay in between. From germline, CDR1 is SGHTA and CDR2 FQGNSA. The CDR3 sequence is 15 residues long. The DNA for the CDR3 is TGTGCCAGCAGCCTACTAGAGTTGGGCACAGATACGCAGTATTTT. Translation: CASSLLELGTDTQYF.

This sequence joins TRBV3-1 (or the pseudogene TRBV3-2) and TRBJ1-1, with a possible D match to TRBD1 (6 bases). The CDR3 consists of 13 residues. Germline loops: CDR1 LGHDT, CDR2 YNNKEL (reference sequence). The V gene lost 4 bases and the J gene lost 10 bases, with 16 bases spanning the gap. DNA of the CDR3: TGTGCCAGCAGCCTCATTGGGGGACAAGGAGCTTTCTTT. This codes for CASSLIGGQGAFF.

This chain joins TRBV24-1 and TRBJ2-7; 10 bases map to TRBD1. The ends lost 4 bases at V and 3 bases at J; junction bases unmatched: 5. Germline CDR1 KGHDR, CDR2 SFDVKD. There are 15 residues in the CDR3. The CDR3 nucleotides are TGTGCCACCAGTGACTCCGGGACAGGGGACTACGAGCAGTACTTC. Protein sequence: CATSDSGTGDYEQYF.

In nucleotides, the CDR3 is TGTGCCAGCGATGACAGGGGCACAGATACGCAGTATTTT. Its translation is CASDDRGTDTQYF. This sequence joins TRBV19 and TRBJ2-3, with 7 bases identical to TRBD1. Germline V gene sequence: CDR1 LNHDA, CDR2 SQIVND (reference sequence). The CDR3 has 13 amino acids. V shed 9 bases, J shed 1 base, and the junction held 4 bases outside the gene matches.

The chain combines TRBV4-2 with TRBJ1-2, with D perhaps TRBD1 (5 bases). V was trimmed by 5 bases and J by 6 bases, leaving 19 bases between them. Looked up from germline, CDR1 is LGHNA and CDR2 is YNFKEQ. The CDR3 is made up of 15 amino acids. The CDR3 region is CASSSQSQGFNGYTF. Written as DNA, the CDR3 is TGTGCCAGCAGCTCCCAATCCCAGGGTTTTAATGGCTACACCTTC.

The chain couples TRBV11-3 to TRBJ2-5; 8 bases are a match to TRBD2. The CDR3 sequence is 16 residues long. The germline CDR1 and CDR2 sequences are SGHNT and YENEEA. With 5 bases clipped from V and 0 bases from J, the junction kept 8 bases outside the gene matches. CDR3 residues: CASSHGLRGDQETQYF. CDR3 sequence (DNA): TGTGCCAGCAGCCATGGGCTGCGGGGGGACCAAGAGACCCAGTACTTC. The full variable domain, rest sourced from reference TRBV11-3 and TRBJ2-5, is EAGVVQSPRYKIIEKKQPVAFWCNPISGHNTLYWYLQNLGQGPELLIRYENEEAVDDSQLPKDRFSAERLKGVDSTLKIQPAELGDSAVYLCASSHGLRGDQETQYFGPGTRLLVL.

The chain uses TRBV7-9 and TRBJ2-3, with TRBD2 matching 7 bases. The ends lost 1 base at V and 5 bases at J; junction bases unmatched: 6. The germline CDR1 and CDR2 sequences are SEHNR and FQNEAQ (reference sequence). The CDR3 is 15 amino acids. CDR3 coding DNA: TGTGCCAGCAGCTTAGATACAGCGGGAATAGATACGCAGTATTTT. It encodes CASSLDTAGIDTQYF.

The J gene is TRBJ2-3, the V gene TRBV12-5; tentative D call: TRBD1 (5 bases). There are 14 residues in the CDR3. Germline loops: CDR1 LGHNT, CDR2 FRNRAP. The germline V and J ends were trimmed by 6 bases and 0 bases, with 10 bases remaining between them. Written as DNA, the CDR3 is TGTGCTAGTGGCGCCGACAGTAGCACAGATACGCAGTATTTT. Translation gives CASGADSSTDTQYF. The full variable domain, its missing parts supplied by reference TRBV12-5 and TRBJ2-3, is DARVTQTPRHKVTEMGQEVTMRCQPILGHNTVFWYRQTMMQGLELLAYFRNRAPLDDSGMPKDRFSAEMPDATLATLKIQPSEPRDSAVYFCASGADSSTDTQYFGPGTRLTVL.